This entry is about one TCR beta chain. These data come from a study of PD-L1 blockade in urothelial cancer. As for the study in general: Males with bladder-origin urothelial cancer made up about 90% of the 29 patients.

Profiled with immunoSEQ multiplex PCR; TCRdb holds only in-frame clones, not every one. The sample includes roughly 36,000 clones, more than 85% of them seen just once. CDR1 and CDR2 (germline): SGHDT, YYEEEE. The CDR3 covers 16 residues. Trimming took 4 bases from V and 6 from J, leaving 20 bases between them. The sequence was collected from a man aged 55 to 70 with urothelial cancer. The chain joins TRBV5-6 to TRBJ1-5, with a weak D call TRBD1 (6 bases). The sample was PBMCs, taken around atezolizumab (anti-PD-L1) treatment. DNA of the CDR3: TGTGCCAGCAGCCCGGGGATTGGGGGCGTGGGTCAGCCCCAGCATTTT. Protein product: CASSPGIGGVGQPQHF.